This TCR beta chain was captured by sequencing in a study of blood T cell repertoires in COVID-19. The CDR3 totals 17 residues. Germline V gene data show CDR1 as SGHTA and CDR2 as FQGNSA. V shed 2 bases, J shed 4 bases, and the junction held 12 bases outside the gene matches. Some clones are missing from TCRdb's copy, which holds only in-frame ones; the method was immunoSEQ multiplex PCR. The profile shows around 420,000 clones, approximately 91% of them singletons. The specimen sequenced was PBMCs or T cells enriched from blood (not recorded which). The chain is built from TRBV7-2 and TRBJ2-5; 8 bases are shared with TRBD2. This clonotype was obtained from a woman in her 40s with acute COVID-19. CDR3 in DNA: TGTGCCAGCAGCTTATGGCGGGGGGTCACTCCGGCAGAGACCCAGTACTTC. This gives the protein CASSLWRGVTPAETQYF.